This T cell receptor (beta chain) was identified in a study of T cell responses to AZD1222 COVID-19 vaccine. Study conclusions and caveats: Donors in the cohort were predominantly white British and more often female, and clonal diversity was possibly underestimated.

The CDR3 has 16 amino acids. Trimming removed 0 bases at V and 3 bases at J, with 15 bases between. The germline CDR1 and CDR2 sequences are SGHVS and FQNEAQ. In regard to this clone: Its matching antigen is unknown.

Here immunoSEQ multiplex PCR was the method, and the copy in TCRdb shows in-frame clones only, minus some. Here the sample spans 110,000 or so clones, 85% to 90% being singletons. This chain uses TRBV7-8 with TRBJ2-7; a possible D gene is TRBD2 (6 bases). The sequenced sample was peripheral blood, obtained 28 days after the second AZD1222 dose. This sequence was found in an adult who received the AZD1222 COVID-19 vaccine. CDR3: CASSLALRTKDYEQYF. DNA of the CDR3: TGTGCCAGCAGCTTAGCGCTTAGGACTAAAGACTACGAGCAGTACTTC. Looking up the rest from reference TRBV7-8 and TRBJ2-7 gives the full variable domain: GAGVSQSPRYKVAKRGQDVALRCDPISGHVSLFWYQQALGQGPEFLTYFQNEAQLDKSGLPSDRFFAERPEGSVSTLKIQRTQQEDSAVYLCASSLALRTKDYEQYFGPGTRLTVT.